The table lists the clone carrying this TCR beta chain with a few counts. What it binds is unknown. The CDR3 has 16 amino acids. With V trimmed by 0 bases and J by 4 bases, 5 bases remained unmatched. Germline CDR1 is ENHRY and CDR2 is SYGVKD. The data derive from a study of response to subunit inactivated influenza vaccine. Whole-study results and caveats: Seasonal influenza vaccination, on each occasion, was suggested by the authors to recruit few new T cells.

From the RT-PCR reads, TCRdb called clonotypes with MiXCR, one entry per CDR3 protein. The table lists more than 200,000 distinct CDR3 sequences, 9% to 15% of them singletons, with 7.8% in the top ten. This TCR was recovered from a man aged 50-59 years who received an inactivated influenza vaccine. The sample here was non-naive T cells sorted from PBMCs, taken less than 15 days before vaccination. This chain links TRBV10-3 with TRBJ2-1; 8 nucleotides match TRBD2. The CDR3 region is CAISESGLAEYNEQFF. The DNA for the CDR3 is TGTGCCATCAGTGAGTCAGGACTAGCTGAGTACAATGAGCAGTTCTTC.